The present entry profiles one TCR beta chain with its context. This specimen belongs to a study of blood T cell repertoires in COVID-19. Seattle participants joined during active infection and were tracked over time. Original handling: Nucleated cell number was recorded as an estimate derived from reference gene primer amplification. Clones were sequenced by immunoSEQ multiplex PCR, and TCRdb holds only the in-frame ones, with some missing. V, J and clone size were drawn from that table, and D and trimming were deduced from the DNA. The sample contains roughly 200,000 clones, 94% of which appear only once. What was sequenced was peripheral blood. This TCR was sampled from a man younger than 40 with COVID-19, enrolled during active disease.

CDR3 DNA: TGCAGCGTTTTTGAGAATGAGCAGTTCTTC. Translated, it gives CSVFENEQFF. The chain uses TRBV29-1 and TRBJ2-1; no clear D gene. Germline CDR1 and CDR2: SQVTM and ANQGSEA. V was cut by 5 bases and J by 7 bases, with 6 bases left in between. This CDR3 has 10 amino acids.